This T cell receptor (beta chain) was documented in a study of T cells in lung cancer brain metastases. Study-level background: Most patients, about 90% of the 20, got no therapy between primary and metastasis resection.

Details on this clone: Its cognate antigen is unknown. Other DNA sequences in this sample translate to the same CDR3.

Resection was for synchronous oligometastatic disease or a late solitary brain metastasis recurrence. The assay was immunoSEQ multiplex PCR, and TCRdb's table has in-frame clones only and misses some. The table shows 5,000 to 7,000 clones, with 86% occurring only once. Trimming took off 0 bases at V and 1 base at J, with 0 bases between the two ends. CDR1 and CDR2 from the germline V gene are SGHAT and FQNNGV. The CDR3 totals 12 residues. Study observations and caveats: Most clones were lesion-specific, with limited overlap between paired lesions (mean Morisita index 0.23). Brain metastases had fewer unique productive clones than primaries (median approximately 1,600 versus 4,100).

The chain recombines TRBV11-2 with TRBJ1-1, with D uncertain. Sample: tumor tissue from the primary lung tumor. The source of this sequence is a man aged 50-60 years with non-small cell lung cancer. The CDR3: CASSLENTEAFF. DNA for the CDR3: TGTGCCAGCAGCTTAGAGAACACTGAAGCTTTCTTT.